The rows below give T cell receptor beta chains drawn from one sample of a study of blood T cell repertoires in COVID-19. Some clones are missing from TCRdb's copy, which holds only in-frame ones; the method was immunoSEQ multiplex PCR. The data hold fewer than 65,000 clones, with roughly 90% observed a single time. The sequencing input was peripheral blood. The source is a human donor in a cohort sampled during active COVID-19. Each CDR3 is given with its conserved first and last residue. D genes are given only for firm matches.

.	TRBJ2-7	TRBV5-1	CASSNHDSFVLNEQYF
.	TRBJ1-2	TRBV28	CASSLQGYIYGYTF
TRBD1	TRBJ2-7	TRBV15	CGGQERAYEQYF
TRBD1	TRBJ2-5	TRBV5-1	CASGTGEETQYF
.	TRBJ1-4	TRBV5-1	CASSVGGEKLFF
TRBD2	TRBJ2-7	TRBV28	CASSLAGGPIEQYF
.	TRBJ1-4	TRBV5-1	CASSLEQGGEKLFF
.	TRBJ1-1	TRBV3-1/TRBV3-2	CASSPGLTNTEAFF
.	TRBJ1-1	TRBV19	CASSIQDTPNTEAFF
.	TRBJ2-6	TRBV5-8	CASSPDRYSGANVLTF
.	TRBJ1-4	TRBV15	CATEDRMEGKLFF
.	TRBJ2-2	TRBV10-1	CASSESFAGELFF
.	TRBJ1-1	TRBV6-1	CASSENGLTEAFF
.	TRBJ2-4	TRBV3-1/TRBV3-2	CASSTSQGMNIQYF
.	TRBJ1-5	TRBV10-3	CAISEQEGNQPQHF
.	TRBJ2-6	TRBV4-1	CASSQEESPGANVLTF
TRBD2	TRBJ2-3	TRBV18	CASSPGTSGKGTDTQYF
TRBD1	TRBJ1-4	TRBV4-2	CASSHPGGGSEKLFF
.	TRBJ2-1	TRBV20-1	CSAVGGMRQFF
.	TRBJ2-7	TRBV5-1	CASSSGGRARQYF
.	.	TRBV28	CASSGTGLGLAGVIWVEQFF
.	TRBJ1-5	TRBV4-2	CASSQGQGNQPQHF
.	TRBJ2-2	TRBV28	CASSPQGPGELFF
TRBD2	TRBJ2-1	TRBV5-1	CASSLGEGLSNEQFF
TRBD2	TRBJ2-3	TRBV10-3	CAIRTGTSGSTTQYF
.	TRBJ2-7	TRBV28	CASSSEGGVVPYEQYF
TRBD2	TRBJ2-3	TRBV7-9	CASSRTGTSTSTDTQYF
TRBD1	TRBJ1-1	TRBV19	CASSIGGQGTWNTEAFF
.	TRBJ2-7	TRBV15	CATSRDAPYEQYF
TRBD1	TRBJ1-6	TRBV5-6	CASSLRAGGNSPLHF
.	TRBJ1-2	TRBV6-5	CASSYVGPGYGYTF
.	TRBJ1-2	TRBV10-3	CAISPGGGNYGYTF
.	TRBJ1-1	TRBV28	CASSLGPPRNTEAFF
TRBD2	TRBJ2-2	TRBV15	CATSRGGLAGTGELFF
.	TRBJ1-2	TRBV9	CASSVEDGGGYTF
TRBD1	TRBJ1-1	TRBV2	CASSFLGQGTEAFF
TRBD2	TRBJ2-2	TRBV5-1	CASSPGGANTGELFF